This T cell receptor (beta chain) was documented in a study of radiation and T cells in renal cell carcinoma. For the study at large: Nephrectomy followed 15 Gy stereotactic body radiation by 4 weeks.

Time point given: baseline pretreatment blood. The treatment here: 15 Gy SBRT to primary tumor, nephrectomy 4 weeks later. The CDR3 extends over 16 amino acids. The V gene's germline CDR1 is MGHDK and CDR2 SYGVNS. With 1 base removed from V and 5 bases from J, the gap between germline ends came to 15 bases. A single count supports this clone. The table came from immunoSEQ multiplex PCR; TCRdb's copy has only in-frame clones and leaves some out. The sample lists approximately 110,000 clones; roughly 80% were seen once. This clonotype originated in an older woman with renal cell carcinoma. Source: blood, taken from a patient whose treatment included radiotherapy and nephrectomy. The chain has TRBV25-1 and TRBJ2-1; D call uncertain. CDR3 loop: CASSEFVGRQDNEQFF. The DNA for the CDR3 is TGTGCCAGCAGTGAATTCGTAGGCCGGCAGGACAATGAGCAGTTCTTC.